This passage covers 25 T cell receptor beta chains from one sample sequenced in a study of CXCR3-negative and CXCR3-positive naive CD8 T cells (dated by TCRdb to between 2017 and 2020). These reads were obtained on a NextSeq 550. The Human TCR Profiling Kit (MiLaboratory) was used to prepare UMI-labeled 5' RACE TRB cDNA libraries. Reprocessed by TCRdb, the reads give a single entry per CDR3 protein sequence, without DNA. The data table for this sample lists around 40,000 distinct CDR3 sequences. Over 12% of the sample is in the top ten clones. Sample: memory CD8+ T cells from blood. Reading the label with the study, this specimen's cell subset or site is: conventional CD8+ memory T cells (TMEM), sorted as controls. The source of these receptors is a human donor in good health. Some clones in this sample may be carry-over from other donors' samples.

The chain is built from TRBV11-3 and TRBJ2-2; TCRdb calls TRBD1, which cannot be checked without DNA. This CDR3 is 14 amino acids long. Germline V gene lookup returns CDR1 SGHNT and CDR2 YENEEA. CDR3 sequence reads: CASSMTGPTGELFF.

The rearrangement joins TRBV6-2 or TRBV6-3 to TRBJ2-7; TCRdb lists TRBD1, though no DNA is available to test this call. The length of the CDR3 is 13 residues. Germline V gene sequence: CDR1 MNHEY, CDR2 SVGEGT. CDR3 in amino acids: CASSPGQGNEQYF.

This rearrangement joins TRBV28 to TRBJ2-3; as DNA is missing, the TRBD1 call by TCRdb cannot be tested. CDR3 length: 16 amino acids. The germline CDR1 and CDR2 sequences are MDHEN and SYDVKM. The CDR3 reads CASRFSRTDYTDTQYF.

The genes are TRBV12-3 or TRBV12-4 and TRBJ1-4; absent DNA, TCRdb's TRBD1 call cannot be checked. The CDR3 contains 15 residues. Here the CDR3 reads CASSMTGQGDGKLFF.

This chain uses TRBV6-4 with TRBJ2-1; the TCRdb D gene call, TRBD1, has no DNA to confirm it. The CDR3 loop spans 13 amino acids. The germline CDR1 and CDR2 sequences are MRHNA and SNTAGT. This CDR3 reads CASSDGGVNEQFF.

The rearrangement joins TRBV20-1 to TRBJ2-7; there is no DNA to check the TCRdb D call of TRBD1. Germline loops: CDR1 DFQATT, CDR2 SNEGSKA (reference sequence). The CDR3 sequence is 13 residues long. CDR3 sequence: CSARWDRDYEQYF.

The chain couples TRBV6-6 to TRBJ2-2; the TCRdb call, TRBD2, lacks DNA for checking. Germline V gene sequence: CDR1 MNHNY, CDR2 SVGAGI (reference sequence). The CDR3 sequence is 19 residues long. CDR3 residues: CASRRTSGGHMLYTGELFF.

The rearrangement uses TRBV6-6 and TRBJ2-7; TCRdb indicates TRBD2, and absent DNA this call remains unverified. The CDR3 contains 17 residues. Looked up from germline, CDR1 is MNHNY and CDR2 is SVGAGI (reference sequence). The CDR3 spells CASSSGLAGGVSYEQYF.

The chain is built from TRBV6-2 or TRBV6-3 and TRBJ1-1. The germline gives CDR1 MNHEY, CDR2 SVGEGT. The length of the CDR3 is 12 residues. The CDR3 loop is CASGRGGTEAFF.

The genes are TRBV20-1 and TRBJ2-7; with no DNA, the TCRdb D assignment of TRBD1 cannot be verified. This CDR3 is 14 amino acids long. The germline gives CDR1 DFQATT, CDR2 SNEGSKA (reference sequence). CDR3 region: CSADGGITTYEQYF.

The V gene is TRBV20-1, the J gene TRBJ2-1; TCRdb outputs TRBD2, but without DNA this stays unchecked. The CDR3 length is 15 residues. Germline CDR1 and CDR2: DFQATT and SNEGSKA (reference sequence). The CDR3 sequence is CSACSISGRADEQFF.

This chain connects TRBV6-2 or TRBV6-3 to TRBJ2-7. CDR3 size: 15 residues. Germline-derived CDR1 and CDR2 are MNHEY and SVGEGT. This chain's CDR3 is CASSYSTAGSYEQYF.

V gene TRBV5-1 combines with J gene TRBJ2-5. The germline CDR1 and CDR2 sequences are SGHRS and YFSETQ. This CDR3 comprises 13 residues. The CDR3 protein is CASSLPYQETQYF.

The rearrangement joins TRBV29-1 to TRBJ2-7; with no DNA, the TCRdb D assignment of TRBD2 cannot be verified. Germline V gene lookup returns CDR1 SQVTM and CDR2 ANQGSEA. The CDR3 spans 12 residues. Here the CDR3 reads CSGWTTPYEQYF.

The rearrangement links TRBV6-2 or TRBV6-3 to TRBJ2-3; TCRdb names TRBD2, which stays unverified in the absence of DNA. Germline values: CDR1 MNHEY, CDR2 SVGEGT. The CDR3 covers 12 residues. The CDR3 sequence: CASSYGRDTQYF.

V and J are TRBV7-2 and TRBJ1-2. Germline CDR1 is SGHTA and CDR2 is FQGNSA. The CDR3 length is 14 residues. The CDR3 here is CASSLRKVNYGYTF.

The chain carries TRBV27 and TRBJ2-1. Germline values: CDR1 MNHEY, CDR2 SMNVEV (reference sequence). The CDR3 is made up of 12 amino acids. The CDR3 sequence is CASSFPSNEQFF.

The V and J genes are TRBV28 and TRBJ2-6; TCRdb proposes TRBD1, but this gene call is untestable without DNA. Germline CDR1 and CDR2: MDHEN and SYDVKM. The CDR3 runs 15 residues. CDR3 sequence reads: CASSPDRAGANVLTF.

This chain uses TRBV11-3 with TRBJ2-3; the D gene TCRdb calls, TRBD1, cannot be checked with no DNA. Germline CDR1 is SGHNT and CDR2 is YENEEA. This CDR3 comprises 17 residues. This CDR3 reads CASSLDPQGSFTDTQYF.

This chain uses TRBV15 with TRBJ2-3. The germline V gene encodes CDR1 LNHNV and CDR2 YYDKDF (reference sequence). This CDR3 has 13 residues. The CDR3 loop reads CATSGEVPDTQYF.

CDR3: CASSQDKVSSGILLETDTQYF. The chain combines TRBV4-2 with TRBJ2-3; no DNA is available, so the TRBD2 call from TCRdb remains unchecked. CDR1 is LGHNA, CDR2 YNFKEQ, per germline. The length of the CDR3 is 21 residues.

The chain has TRBV7-9 and TRBJ2-7; the D call of TRBD1 rests on TCRdb alone, since no DNA is present to check it. The CDR3 has 15 amino acids. CDR1 is SEHNR and CDR2 is FQNEAQ in the germline V gene (reference sequence). The CDR3 spells CASSSLQGRPHEQYF.

The CDR3: CATSGHTGVSYNEQFF. This chain connects TRBV24-1 to TRBJ2-1; the TCRdb D gene call, TRBD1, has no DNA to confirm it. The CDR3 runs to 16 residues. Germline V gene sequence: CDR1 KGHDR, CDR2 SFDVKD.

The chain uses TRBV28 and TRBJ2-7; with no DNA, the TCRdb D assignment of TRBD1 cannot be verified. Per the germline V gene, CDR1 is MDHEN and CDR2 is SYDVKM. This CDR3 region has 15 residues. The CDR3 region is CASSWGQGLAYEQYF.

The chain joins TRBV29-1 to TRBJ1-2; the D gene TCRdb calls, TRBD1, cannot be checked with no DNA. Germline CDR1 is SQVTM and CDR2 is ANQGSEA. The CDR3 has 13 residues. The CDR3 loop is CSAPQGTNYGYTF.